Listed here is a single TCR beta chain. This clone was seen a handful of times. Its antigen remains unidentified. The input lacks base qualities; no much larger clone sits a single base away. From a lookup of the germline V gene, CDR1 and CDR2 are SGHAT and FQNNGV. Relative to germline, V is missing 4 bases and J is missing 3 bases, with 6 bases of the junction outside any gene match. The CDR3 runs 14 amino acids, cysteine and phenylalanine included. Only CDR3 DNA is held: 42 bases, read in frame from base 1. The data belong to a study of T cell responses to AZD1222 COVID-19 vaccine (dated by TCRdb to 2020 to 2023). Broadly, across the study: AZD1222 recipients with second doses at about 4 weeks or about 12 weeks were pooled, because spike-specific TCR depth and breadth did not differ between schedules. A total of 233 trial participants underwent TCR sequencing, of whom about 210 had received two doses of AZD1222 and roughly 26 had received two doses of the MenACWY control vaccine. Enrollment into the trials was organized by age into subgroups of 18-55, 56-69 and 70-plus years, and those subgroups contained around 150, 28 and 57 TCR-sequenced participants, respectively. Study-wide findings and limitations: In the small 56-69-year group, the increase in depth fell short of significance, most likely because of low power. Conclusions about previously exposed vaccinees are limited, since just a handful of AZD1222 recipients were seropositive for SARS-CoV-2 at baseline. The vaccine-associated CD4 TCRs covered the entire spike protein, and the dominant responses fell in regions 160-218 and 743-854. Reportedly, close to half of the unique spike-specific TCRs recognized epitopes lying outside the regions that are mutated in the B.1.351 and B.1.1.7 variants. Most participants were white British and females outnumbered males, and the authors suggested that clonal diversity may have been underestimated. Because no day 14 peak-response samples were available, the repertoires could be characterized only after the peak T cell response. Spike-specific TCR breadth and depth rose significantly after two AZD1222 doses compared with day 0 and with MenACWY recipients.

In light of the paper, this sample's time point label describes: baseline before first vaccination. Samples from vaccinated people were obtained from the UK trials COV001 and COV002, which included a single-blind randomized controlled phase 2/3 trial of AZD1222 (ChAdOx1 nCoV-19) in healthy adults. For TCRbeta chain sequencing, PBMC samples were collected from trial participants at day 0 and at day 28 after the second dose. The CDR3 regions of human TCRbeta chains were analyzed by immunosequencing. Per the original workflow: TCRs in the repertoires were compared against a reference library of SARS-CoV-2-specific TCRs that had been generated with the MIRA antigen-specificity platform. Breadth was defined as the fraction of unique TCRs that were SARS-CoV-2-associated, and depth was defined as the fraction of total T cells that were SARS-CoV-2-associated. Using the MIRA data, every spike-specific TCR was mapped to the spike region that the TCR reacted to and assigned to either a CD4 or a CD8 class. Log10-transformed breadth and depth values were compared by one-way ANOVA with Sidak's multiple comparisons tests. What TCRdb holds here is the immuneACCESS table cut down to in-frame rearrangements. Part of the clones is not present; checked against another copy, under half of the missing clones reflect an unresolved V gene, and the others are unexplained. V, J and clone size are taken as reported in that table, and D and trimming were inferred from the DNA itself. The sample table records roughly 140,000 clones; 85% to 95% of these occur just once. The ten largest make up roughly 2% of the sample.

This sequence originates from an adult in good health. The sequence joins TRBV11-2 to TRBJ2-7, with TRBD2 identical over 7 junction bases. Here the sequenced sample was peripheral blood, taken on day 0 of AZD1222 vaccination. The encoded CDR3 is CASSSSSGGYEQYF. The base sequence is TGTGCCAGCAGCTCGAGTTCGGGGGGCTACGAGCAGTACTTC.